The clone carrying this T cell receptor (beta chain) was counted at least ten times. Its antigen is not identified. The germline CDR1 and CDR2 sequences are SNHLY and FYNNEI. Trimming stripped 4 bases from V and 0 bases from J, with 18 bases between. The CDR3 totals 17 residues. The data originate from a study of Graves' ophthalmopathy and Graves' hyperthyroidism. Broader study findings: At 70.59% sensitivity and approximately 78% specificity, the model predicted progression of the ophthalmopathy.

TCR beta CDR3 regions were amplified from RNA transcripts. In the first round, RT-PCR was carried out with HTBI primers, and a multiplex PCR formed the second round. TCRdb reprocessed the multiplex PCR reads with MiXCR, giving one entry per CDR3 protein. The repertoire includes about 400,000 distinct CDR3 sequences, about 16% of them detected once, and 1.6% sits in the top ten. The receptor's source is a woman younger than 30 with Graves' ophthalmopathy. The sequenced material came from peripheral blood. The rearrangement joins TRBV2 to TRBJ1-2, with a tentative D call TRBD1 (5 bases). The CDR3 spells CASSVMAGMGSNYGYTF. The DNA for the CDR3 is TGTGCCAGCAGTGTAATGGCAGGGATGGGATCTAACTATGGCTACACCTTC.